A selection of T cell receptor beta chains follows, all from one sample in a study of identical twins. One entry per CDR3 protein results from TCRdb running MiXCR on the 5' RACE reads. The table lists 520,000 or so distinct CDR3 sequences, less than 25% of them singletons, with around 0.9% in the top ten. The sample was also linked to a second study, of T cells expressing NK-cell markers.

Sequencing was done on a sample of CD4+ T cells sorted from blood. The receptors were sampled from a woman between 18 and 30 years old in good health. The CDR3 runs from the conserved cysteine through the conserved F or W. D genes are given only for firm matches. The size of a clone is reported for some rows only, either as once, few or many, or as a class for expanded clones.

j_call	d_call	v_call	clone_size	cdr3_nt	cdr3_aa
TRBJ2-2	.	TRBV6-5	few	TGTGCCAGCAGTTACTCGGCCCCCGCCGGGGAGCTGTTTTTT	CASSYSAPAGELFF
TRBJ2-3	.	TRBV9	.	TGTGCCAGCAGCACAAACACAGATACGCAGTATTTT	CASSTNTDTQYF
TRBJ2-3	.	TRBV6-1	once	TGTGCCAGCAGCCGGACAGGACGGGGGGATACGCAGTATTTT	CASSRTGRGDTQYF
TRBJ1-2	TRBD1	TRBV12-3/TRBV12-4	.	TGTGCCAGCAATCGCGGAGGGGGCAGTGGCTACACCTTC	CASNRGGGSGYTF
TRBJ2-7	.	TRBV6-5	few	TGTGCCAGCAGTTATAGCCCTCAGACGACCTACGAGCAGTACTTC	CASSYSPQTTYEQYF
TRBJ2-5	.	TRBV2	.	TGTGCCAGCAGACTAAGCTCAGTCAACCAAGAGACCCAGTACTTC	CASRLSSVNQETQYF
TRBJ2-7	.	TRBV5-1	.	TGCGCCAGCAGTTGGAGTCAAGGTTCCAGCTACGAGCAGTACTTC	CASSWSQGSSYEQYF
TRBJ1-3	.	TRBV20-1	.	TGCAGTGCTAGCGGGGTAAACTCTGGAAACACCATATATTTT	CSASGVNSGNTIYF
TRBJ2-1	TRBD1	TRBV6-2/TRBV6-3	.	TGTGCCAGCAGCCCACAGGGGGCGGTGAGCGATGAGCAGTTCTTC	CASSPQGAVSDEQFF
TRBJ2-5	.	TRBV6-5	.	TGTGCCAGCAGTTACGGCCTGGCCCAGTACTTC	CASSYGLAQYF
TRBJ2-1	TRBD2	TRBV18	few	TGTGCCAGCTCTCTTCCTGGGGGGGATGAGCAGTTCTTC	CASSLPGGDEQFF
TRBJ2-2	.	TRBV3-1	.	TGTGCCAGCAGTTTCGGGCAGTTCACCGGGGAGCTGTTTTTT	CASSFGQFTGELFF
TRBJ2-1	TRBD2	TRBV20-1	.	TGCAGTGCTAGAGGACTAGCGCTGATCTACAATGAGCAGTTCTTC	CSARGLALIYNEQFF
TRBJ2-7	.	TRBV18	few	TGTGCCAGCTCACTTCGATCGGCGGCCTTCTACGAGCAGTACTTC	CASSLRSAAFYEQYF
TRBJ1-1	TRBD1	TRBV11-3	few	TGTGCCAGCAGCTTGGGACAGGGCTACACTGAAGCTTTCTTT	CASSLGQGYTEAFF
TRBJ2-3	.	TRBV20-1	.	TGCAGTGCTAGAGATTTCAGGGTGGGCACAGATACGCAGTATTTT	CSARDFRVGTDTQYF
TRBJ2-4	TRBD2	TRBV14	.	TGTGCCAGCAGCCCTTGGACTAGCGGAGAAAACATTCAGTACTTC	CASSPWTSGENIQYF
TRBJ1-2	.	TRBV20-1	.	TGCAGTGCTAGAGATAACGACAGAAAGAATGAGGGCTACACCTTC	CSARDNDRKNEGYTF
TRBJ1-1	TRBD1	TRBV12-3/TRBV12-4	many	TGTGCCAGCAGCCCGGGACAGGGGTGGACTGAAGCTTTCTTT	CASSPGQGWTEAFF
TRBJ1-1	.	TRBV5-1	few	TGCGCCAGCAGAACAGAAGCTTTCTTT	CASRTEAFF
TRBJ1-1	TRBD1	TRBV5-1	few	TGCGCCAGCAGCCGAAGTGACAGGGCGGACACTGAAGCTTTCTTT	CASSRSDRADTEAFF
TRBJ2-1	.	TRBV2	.	TGTGCCAGCAGTGGCCTTGTTCGGGACGCAGATGAGCAGTTCTTC	CASSGLVRDADEQFF
TRBJ2-5	.	TRBV6-6	few	TGTGCCAGCAGATCTCGGGGTAAAGAGACCCAGTACTTC	CASRSRGKETQYF
TRBJ1-2	.	TRBV5-1	few	TGCGCCAGCAGCATAGACAGGCCCAACTATGGCTACACCTTC	CASSIDRPNYGYTF
TRBJ2-1	.	TRBV6-6	.	TGTGCCAGCAGTTCCCCCCCCCATGAGCAGTTCTTC	CASSSPPHEQFF
TRBJ2-5	.	TRBV7-9	.	TGTGCCACCACAAAAATGGGGGCAGGAGAGACCCAGTACTTC	CATTKMGAGETQYF
TRBJ2-5	.	TRBV7-9	.	TGTGCCAGCAGCTTAGCCGCAGTCCAAGAGACCCAGTACTTC	CASSLAAVQETQYF
TRBJ1-5	.	TRBV7-9	.	TGTGCCAGCAGCTTGAGCCCGGATAGCAATCAGCCCCAGCATTTT	CASSLSPDSNQPQHF
TRBJ2-3	.	TRBV2	.	TGTGCCAGCAGTGCCAGACCTGAGGATACGCAGTATTTT	CASSARPEDTQYF
TRBJ2-1	TRBD1	TRBV18	.	TGTGCCAGCTCACGATCCGGACAGGGCAACAATGAGCAGTTCTTC	CASSRSGQGNNEQFF
TRBJ1-4	.	TRBV27	.	TGTGCCAGCAGTTTAAACGGTGAAAAACTGTTTTTT	CASSLNGEKLFF
TRBJ1-6	.	TRBV10-3	.	TGTGCCATCAGTGAAAGTCCTTATAATTCACCCCTCCACTTT	CAISESPYNSPLHF
TRBJ2-7	.	TRBV12-3/TRBV12-4	.	TGTGCCAGCAGCGTGACATTCGGCCCCTACGAGCAGTACTTC	CASSVTFGPYEQYF
TRBJ2-3	.	TRBV4-3	few	TGCGCCAGCAGCCCCCCAACGGGACGAGATACGCAGTATTTT	CASSPPTGRDTQYF
TRBJ2-7	.	TRBV7-2	.	TGTGCCAGCAGCTTAGCGAGTGGTGGGCGGCTAGCCTACGAGCAGTACTTC	CASSLASGGRLAYEQYF
TRBJ2-5	.	TRBV15	few	TGTGCCACCGGGGTTCCCGGAGAGACCCAGTACTTC	CATGVPGETQYF
TRBJ2-3	TRBD2	TRBV7-2	.	TGTGCCAGCAGCCGCTGGACTAGCGGGGGGGTTACAGATACGCAGTATTTT	CASSRWTSGGVTDTQYF
TRBJ2-3	.	TRBV2	.	TGTGCCAGCAACCCCCAGGGATCAGATACGCAGTATTTT	CASNPQGSDTQYF
TRBJ1-2	.	TRBV9	.	TGTGCCAGCAGCGTAGTCGGGAACTATGGCTACACCTTC	CASSVVGNYGYTF
TRBJ1-1	.	TRBV19	few	TGTGCCAGTAGTAACCCGACGAACACTGAAGCTTTCTTT	CASSNPTNTEAFF
TRBJ2-4	.	TRBV7-2	.	TGTGCCAGCAGCTCCAACTCCTATGTGACCAAAAACATTCAGTACTTC	CASSSNSYVTKNIQYF
TRBJ2-2	TRBD2	TRBV10-2	.	TGCGCCAGCTCTCGGACTAGCGGAGAACCCGGGGAGCTGTTTTTT	CASSRTSGEPGELFF